What follows describes a single TCR beta chain. Its antigen is unidentified. The sample originates from a study of T cell responses to AZD1222 COVID-19 vaccine. General study points: Repertoire sampling happened only post peak T cell response. White British people made up most donors, females outnumbered males, and clonal diversity was possibly underestimated. Targeting of unmutated variant regions was reportedly seen in nearly half of spike-specific TCRs. Only a handful of AZD1222 recipients were seropositive at baseline.

V gave up 0 bases and J gave up 6 bases; unmatched junction bases: 8. The CDR3 is 16 amino acids. The germline V gene has CDR1 SGHRS and CDR2 YFSETQ. Profiling relied on immunoSEQ multiplex PCR, and the TCRdb table lists in-frame clones only, not all of them. The data contain 160,000 or so clones, around 87% of them seen just once; the ten biggest clones take up roughly 10%. This clonotype originated in an adult who received the AZD1222 COVID-19 vaccine. Here the sequenced sample was peripheral blood, taken 28 days after the second AZD1222 dose. The chain recombines TRBV5-1 with TRBJ1-4; 7 bases agree with TRBD1. The CDR3 DNA is TGCGCCAGCAGCTTGGTACAGGGGCCTCGGTATGAAAAACTGTTTTTT. Protein product: CASSLVQGPRYEKLFF.